Shown below are 21 T cell receptor beta chains from a single sample sequenced in a study of shared clonotypes between healthy human individuals. Clones were read by immunoSEQ multiplex PCR, and TCRdb kept only the in-frame ones, dropping some. The sample has about 2,500,000 clones, approximately 94% seen once. Sequencing used naive CD4+ T cells sorted from blood. Subset of the sample: CD45RA+ positively selected. The receptor set was obtained from a man aged 18 to 30 in good health.

In DNA form, the CDR3 reads TGTGCCAGCAGCTTTATTTGGAGTAACTATGGCTACACCTTC. It yields the protein CASSFIWSNYGYTF. The chain recombines TRBV5-8 with TRBJ1-2; D is ambiguous. Trimming cost V 2 bases and J 1 base, with 9 bases left between them. Germline-derived CDR1 and CDR2 are SGHTS and YDEGEE. The CDR3 sequence is 14 residues long.

The genes are TRBV19 and TRBJ1-5; no reliable D call. The CDR3 runs 13 residues. Germline V lookup: CDR1 LNHDA, CDR2 SQIVND (reference sequence). The V and J ends lost 8 bases and 1 base respectively, with 9 bases between them. The CDR3 coding sequence is TGTGCCAGTGGACCTCGAAGCAATCAGCCCCAGCATTTT. This translates into CASGPRSNQPQHF.

This rearrangement joins TRBV18 to TRBJ2-7, with 9 bases fitting TRBD2. V was clipped by 2 bases and J by 7 bases; unmatched bases: 9. The CDR3 loop spans 15 amino acids. Per the germline V gene, CDR1 is KGHSH and CDR2 is LQKENI. CDR3 in amino acids: CASSPMASGVGEQYF. As DNA, the CDR3 is TGTGCCAGCTCACCAATGGCTAGCGGGGTCGGGGAGCAGTACTTC.

V gene TRBV9 combines with J gene TRBJ2-1, with a weak D call TRBD2 (5 bases). The germline gives CDR1 SGDLS, CDR2 YYNGEE. The V end was cut by 0 bases, the J end by 6 bases, with 13 bases between. This CDR3 comprises 15 residues. CDR3 in amino acids: CASSVAGNAPNEQFF. The CDR3 DNA reads as TGTGCCAGCAGCGTAGCCGGGAACGCCCCCAATGAGCAGTTCTTC.

The chain recombines TRBV5-5 with TRBJ1-3, with D possibly matching TRBD1 (6 bases). Germline-derived CDR1 and CDR2 are SGHKS and YYEKEE (reference sequence). The V end lost 0 bases, the J end lost 0 bases, and 10 bases lay between the germline ends. The CDR3 sequence is 16 residues long. In DNA form, the CDR3 reads TGTGCCAGCAGCTTGGAGGGGGGTAGCTCTGGAAACACCATATATTTT. Encoded protein: CASSLEGGSSGNTIYF.

This sequence joins TRBV30 and TRBJ2-3; 9 bases line up with TRBD1. This CDR3 has 17 amino acids. Looked up from germline, CDR1 is GTSNPN and CDR2 is SVGIG (reference sequence). Unmatched junction bases numbered 13, after V lost 2 bases and J lost 4 bases. CDR3 bases: TGTGCCTGGAGTACGGGTTCGGGACAGGGAGAGGCAGATACGCAGTATTTT. Amino acids: CAWSTGSGQGEADTQYF.

The rearrangement uses TRBV30 and TRBJ1-1; D uncertain. Trimming removed 2 bases at V and 5 bases at J, with 15 bases between. Germline CDR1 GTSNPN, CDR2 SVGIG (reference sequence). The CDR3 sequence is 14 residues long. The DNA for the CDR3 is TGTGCCTGGAGTTCGGGGTCCAAAACAACTGAAGCTTTCTTT. It specifies CAWSSGSKTTEAFF.

The genes are TRBV7-2 and TRBJ1-5; D is uncertain. The length of the CDR3 is 14 residues. Germline V CDR1 and CDR2: SGHTA, FQGNSA. The V end lost 4 bases, the J end lost 0 bases, and 7 bases lay between the germline ends. The CDR3 loop is CASSSTYSNQPQHF. The CDR3 nucleotides read TGTGCCAGCAGCTCTACATATAGCAATCAGCCCCAGCATTTT.

The chain recombines TRBV6-1 with TRBJ1-5; D might be TRBD1 (6 bases). Germline V gives CDR1 MNHNS, CDR2 SASEGT. There are 14 residues in the CDR3. V lost 3 bases, J lost 6 bases, and 12 bases lay in between. CDR3 residues: CASSEVSGVQPQHF. DNA for the CDR3: TGTGCCAGCAGTGAGGTTTCAGGGGTTCAGCCCCAGCATTTT.

The V and J genes are TRBV29-1 and TRBJ2-5, with 10 bases aligning to TRBD2. V dropped 6 bases and J dropped 5; count of bases not matched to a gene: 9. This CDR3 is built from 14 residues. Germline assignment: CDR1 SQVTM and CDR2 ANQGSEA. CDR3 nucleotides: TGCAGCGTCGATACTAGCGGGATCGAGGAGACCCAGTACTTC. This codes for CSVDTSGIEETQYF.

This chain joins TRBV5-1 and TRBJ1-5; tentative D call: TRBD1 (6 bases). V was clipped by 4 bases and J by 2 bases, with 13 bases between them. CDR1 and CDR2 (germline): SGHRS, YFSETQ. This CDR3 has 15 residues. The CDR3 region has the DNA TGCGCCAGCAGCAGGGAGGGGGAGGGCAATCAGCCCCAGCATTTT. Translation gives CASSREGEGNQPQHF.

Remarks on this clone: A read error may produce the germline difference seen at one junction end. The J gene is TRBJ2-7, the V gene TRBV18, with D possibly TRBD1 on 7 matching bases. The CDR3 spans 12 residues. Germline assignment: CDR1 KGHSH and CDR2 LQKENI. For the CDR3, the DNA is TGTGCCAGCTCACCACCCGGAGGGGGCGCAAACTTC. Protein product: CASSPPGGGANF.

J is TRBJ2-5 and V is TRBV7-3; 11 bases align to TRBD2. V was pared by 6 bases and J by 4 bases, with 7 bases of the junction left unmatched. CDR1 and CDR2 from the germline V gene are SGHTA and FQGTGA. The CDR3 has 15 amino acids. For the CDR3, the DNA is TGTGCCAGCAGACTGACTAGCGGGGCGGGAGAGACCCAGTACTTC. Protein product: CASRLTSGAGETQYF.

A single count supports this clone. V gene TRBV4-1 combines with J gene TRBJ2-1; D might be TRBD2 (6 bases). The germline gives CDR1 MGHRA, CDR2 YSYEKL. V was shortened by 1 base and J by 2 bases, with 9 bases between the two germline ends. The CDR3 has 15 amino acids. In nucleotides, the CDR3 is TGCGCCAGCAGCCAAGCTGGACTAACCTACAATGAGCAGTTCTTC. It is translated as CASSQAGLTYNEQFF.

The V call is TRBV5-6, the J call TRBJ2-7; D not resolved. Germline V CDR1 and CDR2: SGHDT, YYEEEE. CDR3 length: 12 residues. The germline V and J ends were trimmed by 1 base and 4 bases, with 6 bases remaining between them. For the CDR3, the DNA is TGTGCCAGCAGCTTGACAGAATACGAGCAGTACTTC. It translates to CASSLTEYEQYF.

CDR3 protein: CATGTSGRLNTQYF. The CDR3 DNA is TGTGCCACCGGGACTAGCGGGAGGCTGAATACGCAGTATTTT. The chain recombines TRBV7-2 with TRBJ2-3, with TRBD2 identical over 15 bases. The CDR3 totals 14 residues. V shed 10 bases and J 7 bases; nucleotides not matched to a gene: 6. Germline CDR1 SGHTA, CDR2 FQGNSA.

This sequence joins TRBV7-8 and TRBJ2-3, with 8 positions matching TRBD1. Germline V gene lookup returns CDR1 SGHVS and CDR2 FQNEAQ. V lost 5 bases to trimming and J lost 6 bases; unmatched junction nucleotides: 7. This CDR3 region has 14 residues. The CDR3 bases are TGTGCCAGCAGCCCCCAGGGGGCAGGTGATACGCAGTATTTT. Translating gives CASSPQGAGDTQYF.

Here the CDR3 reads CASSDLGQKLEQYF. In DNA form, the CDR3 reads TGTGCCAGCAGTGATTTGGGACAGAAGCTCGAGCAGTACTTC. This rearrangement joins TRBV6-1 to TRBJ2-7; TRBD1 matches 7 bases. Germline CDR1 MNHNS, CDR2 SASEGT. The CDR3 is 14 residues long. V lost 3 bases, J lost 6 bases, and 8 bases stayed unmatched.

This clone was found a few times. The chain combines TRBV5-1 with TRBJ2-2; D might be TRBD2 (5 bases). The CDR3 consists of 15 residues. V was clipped by 0 bases and J by 8 bases, with 14 bases between them. The V gene's germline CDR1 is SGHRS and CDR2 YFSETQ. The chain's CDR3 is CASSLESAGRGELFF. Written as DNA, the CDR3 is TGCGCCAGCAGCTTGGAGTCCGCGGGCAGGGGGGAGCTGTTTTTT.

In nucleotides, the CDR3 is TGTGCCAGCAGCCCTCAGCGCAAGGGGGGCTACGAGCAGTACTTC. Encoded protein: CASSPQRKGGYEQYF. V gene TRBV6-6 combines with J gene TRBJ2-7, with D possibly called TRBD1 or TRBD2 (6 bases each). V lost 6 bases, J lost 3 bases, and 18 bases lay in between. From germline, CDR1 is MNHNY and CDR2 SVGAGI (reference sequence). This CDR3 has 15 residues.

The chain links TRBV4-3 to TRBJ2-1; 7 positions match TRBD2. V was pared by 2 bases and J by 7 bases, with 5 bases of the junction left unmatched. The V gene's germline CDR1 is LGHNA and CDR2 YSLEER. CDR3 length: 14 amino acids. In DNA, the CDR3 is TGCGCCAGCAGCCAAATGGGAGGGCCGAATGAGCAGTTCTTC. Residues: CASSQMGGPNEQFF.